This is a list of T cell receptor beta chains from one sample in a study of long-term antiretroviral therapy in people with HIV. Measured with immunoSEQ multiplex PCR; TCRdb has only the in-frame clones, and not every one. The table lists roughly 25,000 clones, approximately 83% of them singletons. Sequenced here: unsorted PBMCs, sampled 0.7 years before starting antiretroviral therapy. These TCRs come from a man younger than 45 with HIV. CDR3s include the opening cysteine and the closing phenylalanine or tryptophan. A D gene is named only where the DNA matches it firmly. The listing skips clone size in some rows; elsewhere it reads once, few, many or a size class.

d_call clone_size j_call v_call cdr3_nt cdr3_aa
NA NA TRBJ1-4 TRBV30 TGTGCCTGGAGTAATGGAGGAGCCTGGGCTGAAAAACTGTTTTTT CAWSNGGAWAEKLFF
NA NA TRBJ2-1 TRBV19 TGTGCCAGTAGCCGTCCTTACAATGAGCAGTTCTTC CASSRPYNEQFF
NA once TRBJ1-1 TRBV6-1 TGTGCCAGCAGTGAGTGGAGAGAAGCTTTCTTT CASSEWREAFF
TRBD1 NA TRBJ2-5 TRBV11-3 TGTGCCAGCAGCCTCAGTACGGGACAGGGTGATCAAGAGACCCAGTACTTC CASSLSTGQGDQETQYF
TRBD1 NA TRBJ2-1 TRBV18 TGTGCCAGCTCAACACAGGGGGCGCTGGTCAATGAGCAGTTCTTC CASSTQGALVNEQFF
TRBD2 NA TRBJ2-3 TRBV9 TGTGCCAGCAGCCATACTAGCGGGGGACCCACAGATACGCAGTATTTT CASSHTSGGPTDTQYF
NA NA TRBJ2-1 TRBV7-2 TGTGCCAGCAGCCCAACGGTTAGGAGGGCCCTCTTAGATGAGCAGTTCTTC CASSPTVRRALLDEQFF
NA once TRBJ2-1 TRBV4-1 TGCGCCAGCAGCCAATCTGGATTTGGTGAGCAGTTCTTC CASSQSGFGEQFF
NA NA TRBJ1-1 TRBV29-1 TGCAGCGCCCACCAAGACACTGAAGCTTTCTTT CSAHQDTEAFF
NA NA TRBJ2-7 TRBV7-9 TGTGCCAGCAGCCCCAAAGGGAGGTACGAGCAGTACTTC CASSPKGRYEQYF
NA NA TRBJ1-6 TRBV5-6 TGTGCCAGTCATGCCGGAGGTTCACCCCTCCACTTT CASHAGGSPLHF
TRBD2 few TRBJ2-2 TRBV10-1 TGCGCCAGCAGCCCTATAGCGGGAAACAACACCGGGGAGCTGTTTTTT CASSPIAGNNTGELFF
NA once TRBJ1-6 TRBV28 TGTGCCAGTTTCGAGGCTTCCTATAATTCACCCCTCCACTTT CASFEASYNSPLHF
TRBD1 NA TRBJ2-1 TRBV6-5 TGTGCCAGCAGGAACCTTGGGACAGGGGAGTTCTTC CASRNLGTGEFF
TRBD1 NA TRBJ2-7 TRBV5-1 TGCGCCAGCAGCTTGGTAGTGCAGGGGGCCTACGAGCAGTACTTC CASSLVVQGAYEQYF
TRBD1 NA TRBJ1-1 TRBV25-1 TGTGCCAGCAGTGGGAACAGGGGGGGCACTGAAGCTTTCTTT CASSGNRGGTEAFF
TRBD1 NA TRBJ1-4 TRBV6-1 TGTGCCAGCAGTGAATCGCGACAGGGGAATGAAAAACTGTTTTTT CASSESRQGNEKLFF
NA NA TRBJ1-5 TRBV5-8 TGTGCCAGCAGCCAGGGACTGCACAATCAGCCCCAGCATTTT CASSQGLHNQPQHF
TRBD1 NA TRBJ1-2 TRBV6-1 TGTGCCAGCAGTGGCGGGACAGGGGACCTCTTTGGCTACACCTTC CASSGGTGDLFGYTF
TRBD1 NA TRBJ1-2 TRBV7-6 TGTGCCAGCAGCTTAGATGGACAGGGAAGGGATGGCTACACCTTC CASSLDGQGRDGYTF
NA NA TRBJ2-7 TRBV19 TGTGCCAGCTCAACCTCTTCACAGGGATCCTACGAGCAGTACTTC CASSTSSQGSYEQYF
NA NA TRBJ1-3 TRBV11-2 TGTGCCAGCAGAGTGTGGTTGGACACCATAGGGGATACTGGAAACACCATATATTTT CASRVWLDTIGDTGNTIYF
TRBD1 NA TRBJ1-4 TRBV9 TGTGCCAGCAGCCTACAGGGGACAACTAATGAAAAACTGTTTTTT CASSLQGTTNEKLFF
NA once TRBJ2-3 TRBV30 TGTGCCTGGAGTGTCCCCTCTTCGATCACAGATACGCAGTATTTT CAWSVPSSITDTQYF
NA NA TRBJ1-5 TRBV5-5 TGTGCCAGCAGCCGAGGGGGGAACAATCAGCCCCAGCATTTT CASSRGGNNQPQHF
TRBD2 NA TRBJ2-7 TRBV10-2 TGCGCCAGCAGACTCGAGCGGGAGAGGTCCTACGAGCAGTACTTC CASRLERERSYEQYF
TRBD2 NA TRBJ2-7 TRBV5-4 TGTGCCAGCAGCGGACTAGCGGGAACCTACGAGCAGTACTTC CASSGLAGTYEQYF
NA few TRBJ1-5 TRBV10-2 TGCGCCAGCAGTGAGTCGGAGCAGCCCCAGCATTTT CASSESEQPQHF
NA NA TRBJ2-3 TRBV30 TGTGCCTGGAGCGGCCGGGAACTGCTCACAGATACGCAGTATTTT CAWSGRELLTDTQYF
NA NA TRBJ1-4 TRBV30 TGTGCTTACGAATGGGTGGGTGAAAAACTGTTTTTT CAYEWVGEKLFF
TRBD2 NA TRBJ2-6 TRBV9 TGTGCCAGCAGCGGGGACCCCGGGACTAGCGGGGTGAGGGCCAACGTCCTGACTTTC CASSGDPGTSGVRANVLTF
TRBD2 NA TRBJ2-3 TRBV27 TGTGCCAGCAGTCTACCGGGGGGATCCACAGATACGCAGTATTTT CASSLPGGSTDTQYF